A selection of T cell receptor beta chains follows, all from one sample in a study of T-cell reconstitution after alpha-beta-depleted transplantation in children. From the PCR reads, TCRdb called clonotypes with MiXCR, one entry per CDR3 protein. This sample has 500,000 to 600,000 distinct CDR3 sequences; 32% occur once, and the top ten carry 2.4%. The sequences come from PBMCs from the stem cell graft donor, collected from the stem cell graft. These receptors came from a human donor who donated a stem cell graft to a child with aplastic anemia. CDR3s include the opening cysteine and the closing phenylalanine or tryptophan. The order of the fields is clone size, D gene, CDR3 length, V gene, J gene, CDR3 protein, CDR3 DNA. D genes are given only for firm matches. Size tells how often a clone was seen (once, few, many) or the class of an expanded clone, and some rows leave it out.

few,.,17,TRBV6-2/TRBV6-3,TRBJ1-1,CASSYSNFRAANTEAFF,TGTGCCAGCAGTTACTCGAATTTTAGGGCAGCTAACACTGAAGCTTTCTTT
few,TRBD1,16,TRBV5-5,TRBJ1-4,CASSRDRSATNEKLFF,TGTGCCAGCAGCCGGGACAGGAGTGCAACTAATGAAAAACTGTTTTTT
.,.,13,TRBV20-1,TRBJ1-5,CSARRQGNQPQHF,TGCAGTGCTAGGCGACAGGGCAATCAGCCCCAGCATTTT
.,.,17,TRBV12-3/TRBV12-4,TRBJ2-1,CASSLQDHPVRYNEHFF,TGTGCCAGCAGTTTACAGGACCATCCAGTCAGGTACAATGAGCATTTCTTC
few,.,11,TRBV12-3/TRBV12-4,TRBJ2-2,CASGQTGELFF,TGTGCCAGCGGCCAAACGGGGGAGCTGTTTTTT
few,.,15,TRBV5-1,TRBJ2-2,CASSLAGVFTGELFF,TGCGCCAGCAGCTTGGCCGGGGTCTTTACCGGGGAGCTGTTTTTT
.,TRBD2,15,TRBV5-1,TRBJ2-7,CASSDRLAGGKEQYF,TGCGCCAGCAGCGACCGACTAGCGGGAGGTAAAGAGCAGTACTTC
.,.,15,TRBV6-4,TRBJ2-1,CASSDGVKVVNEQFF,TGTGCCAGCAGTGATGGGGTGAAAGTAGTAAATGAGCAGTTCTTC
.,.,14,TRBV20-1,TRBJ1-3,CSAGGGFSGNTIYF,TGCAGTGCTGGAGGGGGGTTCTCTGGAAACACCATATATTTT
medium-sized,.,14,TRBV5-1,TRBJ1-5,CASSPGQGNQPQHF,TGCGCCAGCAGCCCCGGGCAGGGCAATCAGCCCCAGCATTTT
few,TRBD1,15,TRBV5-1,TRBJ2-5,CASSLGQGAQETQYF,TGCGCCAGCAGCTTGGGACAGGGGGCGCAGGAGACCCAGTACTTC
.,.,12,TRBV29-1,TRBJ2-3,CSVGTDTDTQYF,TGCAGCGTTGGGACAGACACAGATACGCAGTATTTT
.,.,14,TRBV11-3,TRBJ2-1,CASSSTDVYNEQFF,TGTGCCAGCAGCTCCACGGACGTTTACAATGAGCAGTTCTTC
.,.,12,TRBV19,TRBJ2-2,CASSIRAGELFF,TGTGCCAGTAGTATCAGGGCCGGGGAGCTGTTTTTT
.,TRBD1,14,TRBV7-8,TRBJ1-2,CASSLGQVIGGYTF,TGTGCCAGCAGCCTGGGACAGGTTATAGGTGGCTACACCTTC
once,TRBD1,15,TRBV19,TRBJ2-5,CASRRQGASRETQYF,TGTGCCAGCCGCCGACAGGGGGCATCGAGGGAGACCCAGTACTTC
.,.,14,TRBV5-1,TRBJ1-1,CASSLYAGDTEAFF,TGCGCCAGCAGCTTGTACGCAGGGGATACTGAAGCTTTCTTT
few,.,16,TRBV25-1,TRBJ1-2,CASSDLGQPDVYGYTF,TGTGCCAGCAGTGACCTAGGACAGCCCGATGTCTATGGCTACACCTTC
.,TRBD2,16,TRBV4-3,TRBJ2-3,CASSQGIAGGTHTQYF,TGCGCCAGCAGCCAAGGAATAGCGGGAGGGACCCATACGCAGTATTTT
.,.,12,TRBV7-9,TRBJ2-5,CASSSPTGSQYF,TGTGCCAGCAGCTCCCCAACAGGGTCCCAGTACTTC
many,.,14,TRBV4-3,TRBJ2-5,CASSQDAAKETQYF,TGCGCCAGCAGCCAAGATGCGGCGAAAGAGACCCAGTACTTC
.,.,15,TRBV30,TRBJ1-4,CAWSREPGRSEKLFF,TGTGCCTGGAGTAGAGAGCCAGGGAGGTCTGAAAAACTGTTTTTT
.,.,12,TRBV29-1,TRBJ1-1,CSVTRGENEAFF,TGCAGCGTGACCCGAGGGGAGAATGAAGCTTTCTTT
.,.,15,TRBV9,TRBJ1-6,CASSVGQSPNSPLHF,TGTGCCAGCAGCGTAGGACAGAGCCCGAATTCACCCCTCCACTTT
.,.,14,TRBV3-1,TRBJ2-7,CASSPAVQSYEQYF,TGTGCCAGCAGCCCCGCTGTGCAATCCTACGAGCAGTACTTC
.,TRBD2,15,TRBV7-2,TRBJ2-1,CASKKGLAGYNEQFF,TGTGCCAGCAAAAAGGGGCTAGCGGGATACAATGAGCAGTTCTTC
.,.,14,TRBV6-5,TRBJ1-5,CASSYGQINQPQHF,TGTGCCAGCAGTTACGGACAGATCAATCAGCCCCAGCATTTT
.,.,13,TRBV12-5,TRBJ1-1,CASAPRGNTEAFF,TGTGCTAGTGCCCCGAGGGGGAACACTGAAGCTTTCTTT
.,.,15,TRBV7-2,TRBJ2-3,CASSSRDSLRDTQYF,TGTGCCAGCAGCTCACGGGACTCCCTCAGAGATACGCAGTATTTT
.,.,14,TRBV30,TRBJ1-1,CAWSVQGISTEAFF,TGTGCCTGGAGTGTACAAGGGATAAGCACTGAAGCTTTCTTT
.,.,13,TRBV28,TRBJ2-1,CAGAGRSYNEQFF,TGTGCCGGGGCAGGGAGGTCCTACAATGAGCAGTTCTTC
few,TRBD1,16,TRBV27,TRBJ2-7,CASRTGQGRSSYEQYF,TGTGCCAGCAGGACGGGACAGGGGCGTAGCTCCTACGAGCAGTACTTC
.,TRBD1,15,TRBV15,TRBJ2-6,CATSSRGRGANVLTF,TGTGCCACCAGCAGCAGGGGGCGCGGGGCCAACGTCCTGACTTTC
.,.,15,TRBV11-2,TRBJ2-5,CASSLAGTSGETQYF,TGTGCCAGCAGCTTGGCCGGGACCTCTGGAGAGACCCAGTACTTC
few,.,13,TRBV20-1,TRBJ1-1,CSARRGRNTEAFF,TGCAGTGCTAGACGCGGGCGGAACACTGAAGCTTTCTTT
.,.,15,TRBV6-2/TRBV6-3,TRBJ2-4,CASRGLTRAKNIQYF,TGTGCCAGCAGGGGGTTAACTAGAGCCAAAAACATTCAGTACTTC
.,.,13,TRBV5-1,TRBJ2-3,CASSSAGTDTQYF,TGCGCCAGCAGCTCCGCCGGCACAGATACGCAGTATTTT
.,TRBD2,17,TRBV10-3,TRBJ2-5,CAISGFGLAGTQETQYF,TGTGCCATCAGTGGATTCGGGCTAGCGGGGACACAAGAGACCCAGTACTTC
.,.,11,TRBV13,TRBJ2-7,CASSAKSEQYF,TGTGCCAGCAGCGCGAAGTCCGAGCAGTACTTC
.,.,17,TRBV12-3/TRBV12-4,TRBJ2-3,CASSFAAGTSSTDTQYF,TGTGCCAGCAGTTTCGCCGCCGGGACTTCTAGCACAGATACGCAGTATTTT
few,.,15,TRBV9,TRBJ1-1,CASSVRSNPNTEAFF,TGTGCCAGCAGCGTCCGATCCAATCCCAACACTGAAGCTTTCTTT
.,.,15,TRBV5-5,TRBJ2-7,CASSLVGAGDYEQYF,TGTGCCAGCAGCTTGGTCGGGGCGGGTGACTACGAGCAGTACTTC
few,.,12,TRBV20-1,TRBJ2-1,CSALAVYNEQFF,TGCAGTGCGTTAGCGGTTTACAATGAGCAGTTCTTC
.,.,17,TRBV6-1,TRBJ2-2,CASSEIVEGSNTGELFF,TGTGCCAGCAGTGAAATAGTTGAGGGCTCGAACACCGGGGAGCTGTTTTTT
few,TRBD2,17,TRBV20-1,TRBJ2-3,CSARGPGEGGWTDTQYF,TGCAGTGCTAGAGGCCCGGGGGAGGGAGGGTGGACAGATACGCAGTATTTT
few,.,15,TRBV7-9,TRBJ2-3,CASSLASQGTDTQYF,TGTGCCAGCAGCTTAGCTTCGCAGGGCACAGATACGCAGTATTTT
few,.,12,TRBV9,TRBJ1-3,CASSVEGNTIYF,TGTGCCAGCAGCGTAGAGGGAAACACCATATATTTT
.,.,13,TRBV20-1,TRBJ2-1,CSAWTRGYNEQFF,TGCAGTGCATGGACAAGGGGGTACAATGAGCAGTTCTTC
.,TRBD2,15,TRBV29-1,TRBJ2-1,CSVEVRLAVYNEQFF,TGCAGCGTTGAAGTTCGGCTAGCGGTTTACAATGAGCAGTTCTTC
.,.,11,TRBV19,TRBJ2-1,CASTRNNEQFF,TGTGCCAGTACTCGGAACAATGAGCAGTTCTTC
.,.,15,TRBV7-2,TRBJ2-7,CASSLRPGAPDEQYF,TGTGCCAGCAGCTTAAGGCCAGGGGCCCCCGACGAGCAGTACTTC
.,.,14,TRBV10-3,TRBJ1-1,CAIIFGNKNTEAFF,TGTGCCATCATCTTCGGGAACAAGAACACTGAAGCTTTCTTT
few,.,18,TRBV20-1,TRBJ2-7,CSARGSRPGAITSYEQYF,TGCAGTGCTAGAGGTAGCCGCCCCGGGGCGATAACCTCCTACGAGCAGTACTTC
.,.,14,TRBV28,TRBJ1-2,CASSLWEGDYGYTF,TGTGCCAGCAGTTTGTGGGAGGGGGACTATGGCTACACCTTC
.,.,15,TRBV15,TRBJ1-3,CATSRDQGVGNTIYF,TGTGCCACCAGCAGAGATCAAGGGGTTGGAAACACCATATATTTT
.,.,15,TRBV18,TRBJ1-3,CASSPSMGSGNTIYF,TGTGCCAGCTCACCATCCATGGGCTCTGGAAACACCATATATTTT